The 30 T cell receptor beta chains below were found in one sample sequenced in a study of T cell responses to AZD1222 COVID-19 vaccine. Profiled with immunoSEQ multiplex PCR; TCRdb holds only in-frame clones, not every one. Found here are approximately 160,000 clones, about 90% of them singletons; the top ten hold 1% to 1.4%. The material was peripheral blood, obtained 28 days after the second AZD1222 dose. The receptors were gathered from an adult who received the AZD1222 COVID-19 vaccine.

The chain recombines TRBV9 with TRBJ2-3; 11 bases align to TRBD2. The V gene's germline CDR1 is SGDLS and CDR2 YYNGEE. V gave up 4 bases and J gave up 8 bases; unmatched junction bases: 12. The CDR3 length is 16 residues. The CDR3 sequence: CASSPLSGGAMGTQYF. CDR3 bases: TGTGCCAGCAGCCCACTTAGCGGGGGGGCCATGGGTACGCAGTATTTT.

The gene calls are TRBV4-1 and TRBJ1-3, with 7 bases fitting TRBD1. Germline CDR1 reads MGHRA; CDR2 reads YSYEKL. The CDR3 has 16 residues. J gave up 0 bases and V 4 bases, and 6 bases lay outside the gene matches. CDR3 region: CASSPLQGTSGNTIYF. The CDR3 DNA is TGCGCCAGCAGCCCTTTACAGGGGACCTCTGGAAACACCATATATTTT.

This CDR3 reads CASSEGPLGGYTF. CDR3 sequence (DNA): TGTGCCAGCAGTGAAGGGCCCCTCGGGGGCTACACCTTC. The chain has TRBV6-1 and TRBJ1-2, with no clear D. CDR3 length: 13 residues. The V end was cut by 1 base, the J end by 8 bases, with 11 bases between. Germline lookup yields CDR1 MNHNS and CDR2 SASEGT.

J is TRBJ2-7 and V is TRBV27; a weak D match, TRBD1 (6 bases). The CDR3 has 15 amino acids. The V gene's germline CDR1 is MNHEY and CDR2 SMNVEV (reference sequence). V shed 5 bases and J shed 0 bases, with 14 bases lying between them. This CDR3 is CASSAITGNSYEQYF. The DNA for the CDR3 is TGTGCCAGCAGTGCGATTACAGGGAACTCCTACGAGCAGTACTTC.

The chain is built from TRBV5-6 and TRBJ2-1; D possibly corresponds to TRBD2 (6 bases). Germline lookup yields CDR1 SGHDT and CDR2 YYEEEE. The CDR3 contains 14 residues. Trimming shortened V by 2 bases and J by 3 bases, and 9 bases separated the two germline ends. The CDR3 coding sequence is TGTGCCAGCAGCTTAACCGGGGGCTACAATGAGCAGTTCTTC. This gives the protein CASSLTGGYNEQFF.

The genes are TRBV7-2 and TRBJ1-6; perhaps TRBD1 as D (6 bases). This CDR3 region has 15 residues. Per germline, CDR1 SGHTA and CDR2 FQGNSA. Trimming stripped 5 bases from V and 8 bases from J, with 16 bases between. CDR3 in DNA: TGTGCCAGCAGCGGCGGGACAATTGCCTATTCACCCCTCCACTTT. It is translated as CASSGGTIAYSPLHF.

The chain has TRBV16 and TRBJ1-2; possible D gene TRBD1, 5 bases. V was cut by 0 bases and J by 6 bases, with 14 bases left in between. CDR3 size: 15 residues. Per the germline V gene, CDR1 is KGHSY and CDR2 is FQNENV. The CDR3 reads CASSQSGRAVHGYTF. DNA of the CDR3: TGTGCCAGCAGCCAATCAGGCAGGGCGGTCCATGGCTACACCTTC. The full variable domain, completed using reference TRBV16 and TRBJ1-2, is GEEVAQTPKHLVRGEGQKAKLYCAPIKGHSYVFWYQQVLKNEFKFLISFQNENVFDETGMPKERFSAKCLPNSPCSLEIQATKLEDSAVYFCASSQSGRAVHGYTFGSGTRLTVV.

This chain uses TRBV6-2 or TRBV6-3 with TRBJ1-2; the D is unclear. Germline V gene sequence: CDR1 MNHEY, CDR2 SVGEGT. V shed 0 bases and J shed 8 bases, with 10 bases lying between them. The CDR3 extends over 13 amino acids. The CDR3 DNA is TGTGCCAGCAGTTACTCGATGGGGAGCGGCTACACCTTC. As protein: CASSYSMGSGYTF.

The chain couples TRBV5-1 to TRBJ1-2; TRBD1 matches 10 bases. The CDR3 is 14 amino acids. Germline V CDR1 and CDR2: SGHRS, YFSETQ. V shed 4 bases and J 5 bases; nucleotides not matched to a gene: 5. Here the CDR3 reads CASSPGTGVYGYTF. CDR3 in DNA: TGCGCCAGCAGCCCCGGGACAGGGGTATATGGCTACACCTTC.

The CDR3 nucleotides read TGTGCCAGCAGCTTAACATCGACGGGAAACACCATATATTTT. It yields the protein CASSLTSTGNTIYF. This chain joins TRBV7-9 and TRBJ1-3, with D hard to call. The CDR3 runs 14 residues. Trimming removed 2 bases at V and 4 bases at J, with 9 bases between. Germline V lookup: CDR1 SEHNR, CDR2 FQNEAQ (reference sequence).

Only one count was recorded for this clone. V is TRBV14 and J is TRBJ2-5, with 7 bases lining up with TRBD1. The junction had 8 bases not matched to a gene; V was cut back by 4 bases and J by 0 bases. Germline V gives CDR1 SGHDN, CDR2 FVKESK. This CDR3 spans 16 amino acids. DNA for the CDR3: TGTGCCAGCAGCCCCCTACAGGGGACGTACCAAGAGACCCAGTACTTC. It encodes CASSPLQGTYQETQYF.

This chain connects TRBV5-6 to TRBJ1-2, with 11 bases fitting TRBD1. The length of the CDR3 is 14 residues. Unmatched junction bases numbered 7, after V lost 8 bases and J lost 4 bases. Looked up from germline, CDR1 is SGHDT and CDR2 is YYEEEE. The CDR3 nucleotides are TGTGCCAGTGTTACAGGGACAGGGGGCTATGGCTACACCTTC. This gives the protein CASVTGTGGYGYTF.

V and J are TRBV6-2 or TRBV6-3 and TRBJ1-2; 9 nucleotides agree with TRBD1. This CDR3 spans 14 amino acids. Germline CDR1 MNHEY, CDR2 SVGEGT. V lost 5 bases and J lost 6; bases outside the gene matches: 7. CDR3 protein: CASSSRTGVNGYTF. CDR3 sequence (DNA): TGTGCCAGCAGTAGCCGGACAGGGGTGAATGGCTACACCTTC.

This rearrangement joins TRBV3-1 (or the pseudogene TRBV3-2) to TRBJ1-1; a possible D gene is TRBD1 (5 bases). The V and J ends lost 4 bases and 1 base respectively, with 10 bases between them. The germline CDR1 and CDR2 sequences are LGHDT and YNNKEL (reference sequence). This CDR3 is built from 14 residues. Written as DNA, the CDR3 is TGTGCCAGCAGCCTCCGGGGCGCGAACACTGAAGCTTTCTTT. This sequence encodes CASSLRGANTEAFF.

The chain links TRBV6-5 to TRBJ2-1; D is perhaps TRBD2 (7 bases). CDR3 length equals 15 residues. Trimming removed 5 bases at V and 8 bases at J, with 19 bases between. Germline V gene data show CDR1 as MNHEY and CDR2 as SVGAGI. The CDR3 sequence: CASSTGTRTRDEQFF. As DNA, the CDR3 is TGTGCCAGCAGTACCGGGACAAGGACTAGGGATGAGCAGTTCTTC.

V and J are TRBV5-5 and TRBJ2-7; TRBD1 aligns across 8 bases. Per the germline V gene, CDR1 is SGHKS and CDR2 is YYEKEE (reference sequence). V trimming: 5 bases; J trimming: 1 base; junction bases outside the gene matches: 5. CDR3 size: 14 residues. The CDR3 protein is CASRMDRVSYEQYF. In nucleotides, the CDR3 is TGTGCCAGCAGAATGGACAGGGTTTCCTACGAGCAGTACTTC.

The gene calls are TRBV5-1 and TRBJ2-3; TRBD1 matches 8 bases. There are 15 residues in the CDR3. The germline CDR1 and CDR2 sequences are SGHRS and YFSETQ. The junction had 4 bases not matched to a gene; V was cut back by 3 bases and J by 1 base. This CDR3 is CASSSPGQGTDTQYF. The CDR3 DNA reads TGCGCCAGCAGCTCACCGGGACAGGGCACAGATACGCAGTATTTT. Combining the CDR3 with reference TRBV5-1 and TRBJ2-3 gives the whole variable domain KAGVTQTPRYLIKTRGQQVTLSCSPISGHRSVSWYQQTPGQGLQFLFEYFSETQRNKGNFPGRFSGRQFSNSRSEMNVSTLELGDSALYLCASSSPGQGTDTQYFGPGTRLTVL.

V and J are TRBV5-1 and TRBJ2-1; D might be TRBD2 (5 bases). The germline V gene encodes CDR1 SGHRS and CDR2 YFSETQ. The CDR3 runs to 13 residues. Trimming removed 0 bases from V and 6 bases from J, with 7 bases in between. CDR3 sequence: CASSLGTVNEQFF. As DNA, the CDR3 is TGCGCCAGCAGCTTGGGGACTGTCAATGAGCAGTTCTTC.

The chain couples TRBV2 to TRBJ1-3; tentatively, D is TRBD1 (5 bases). Germline-derived CDR1 and CDR2 are SNHLY and FYNNEI. V was trimmed by 6 bases and J by 2 bases, leaving 8 bases between them. CDR3 size: 13 residues. The CDR3 reads CASSAGTGNTIYF. CDR3 coding DNA: TGTGCCAGCAGCGCAGGGACTGGAAACACCATATATTTT.

The sample holds one count of this clone. V and J are TRBV6-5 and TRBJ2-1; D is tentatively TRBD1 or TRBD2 (5 bases each). The length of the CDR3 is 15 residues. The V gene's germline CDR1 is MNHEY and CDR2 SVGAGI. V lost 2 bases and J lost 6, with 14 bases in between. In DNA, the CDR3 is TGTGCCAGCAGTTACGTGGGCAGTGGGGGCAATGAGCAGTTCTTC. Translating it yields CASSYVGSGGNEQFF.

V usage is TRBV6-5 and J usage is TRBJ1-5; D is unresolved. Trimming shortened V by 0 bases and J by 0 bases, and 6 bases separated the two germline ends. The CDR3 sequence is 15 residues long. CDR1 is MNHEY, CDR2 SVGAGI, per germline. The chain's CDR3 is CASSYSRNSNQPQHF. The CDR3 bases are TGTGCCAGCAGTTACTCACGGAATAGCAATCAGCCCCAGCATTTT.

This rearrangement joins TRBV7-9 to TRBJ2-5; tentative D call: TRBD1 (7 bases). This CDR3 has 17 amino acids. Trimming removed 5 bases from V and 2 bases from J, with 21 bases in between. In germline, CDR1 is SEHNR, CDR2 FQNEAQ (reference sequence). The CDR3 spells CASSPQGGKRPQETQYF. The CDR3 nucleotides read TGTGCCAGCAGCCCCCAGGGGGGAAAACGACCACAAGAGACCCAGTACTTC.

This chain joins TRBV30 and TRBJ1-4, with unresolved D. The germline V gene encodes CDR1 GTSNPN and CDR2 SVGIG (reference sequence). The CDR3 consists of 11 residues. Trimming stripped 5 bases from V and 7 bases from J, with 8 bases between. CDR3 loop: CAWGHGEKLFF. CDR3 sequence (DNA): TGTGCCTGGGGCCACGGTGAAAAACTGTTTTTT.

This clone was seen once. This chain joins TRBV9 and TRBJ1-2, with 9 bases that match TRBD1. The V and J ends lost 0 bases and 7 bases, in that order; junction bases with no gene match: 16. CDR1 and CDR2 (germline): SGDLS, YYNGEE. This CDR3 is built from 18 residues. CDR3 sequence (DNA): TGTGCCAGCAGCGTAGATTGGGACAGGGACCTTGAGGAGCGTGGCTACACCTTC. Encoded protein: CASSVDWDRDLEERGYTF.

The chain combines TRBV5-1 with TRBJ2-2; D is unresolved. In germline, CDR1 is SGHRS, CDR2 YFSETQ. The germline V and J ends were trimmed by 0 bases and 4 bases, with 10 bases remaining between them. The CDR3 loop spans 15 amino acids. The CDR3 nucleotides read TGCGCCAGCAGCTTGGCAGGCACCCGCACCGGGGAGCTGTTTTTT. Its protein product is CASSLAGTRTGELFF.

The rearrangement joins TRBV5-5 to TRBJ2-7, with TRBD1 identical over 8 bases. Germline CDR1 and CDR2: SGHKS and YYEKEE (reference sequence). This CDR3 comprises 13 residues. With V trimmed by 5 bases and J by 6 bases, 7 bases remained unmatched. CDR3 sequence: CASRWTGTGEQYF. The CDR3 coding sequence is TGTGCCAGCAGATGGACAGGGACTGGCGAGCAGTACTTC.

This chain links TRBV5-1 with TRBJ1-3; D possibly corresponds to TRBD1 (5 bases). Germline loops: CDR1 SGHRS, CDR2 YFSETQ. This CDR3 contains 15 residues. Trimming pared 0 bases from V and 4 bases from J, leaving 11 bases between. The CDR3, as DNA: TGCGCCAGCAGCTTGGGGGACGTAGTAGGAAACACCATATATTTT. Its translation: CASSLGDVVGNTIYF.

This chain joins TRBV3-1 (or the pseudogene TRBV3-2) and TRBJ2-3, with a weak D call TRBD2 (6 bases). Germline CDR1 and CDR2: LGHDT and YNNKEL (reference sequence). This CDR3 is built from 15 residues. Trimming shortened V by 1 base and J by 0 bases, and 8 bases separated the two germline ends. The CDR3 loop reads CASSQVGTSTDTQYF. The CDR3 nucleotides are TGTGCCAGCAGCCAAGTGGGGACTAGCACAGATACGCAGTATTTT.

This sequence joins TRBV30 and TRBJ2-5; D unclear. V lost 5 bases, J lost 5 bases, and 9 bases lay in between. The CDR3 spans 11 residues. Per the germline V gene, CDR1 is GTSNPN and CDR2 is SVGIG (reference sequence). The CDR3 DNA is TGTGCCTGGTCTAATTGGGAGACCCAGTACTTC. Its translation is CAWSNWETQYF.

V usage is TRBV6-5 and J usage is TRBJ2-7; D not certain. In germline, CDR1 is MNHEY, CDR2 SVGAGI. V lost 8 bases, J lost 0 bases, and 5 bases lay in between. The CDR3 sequence is 11 residues long. CDR3 bases: TGTGCCAGCGTCGCCTCCTACGAGCAGTACTTC. Protein product: CASVASYEQYF.